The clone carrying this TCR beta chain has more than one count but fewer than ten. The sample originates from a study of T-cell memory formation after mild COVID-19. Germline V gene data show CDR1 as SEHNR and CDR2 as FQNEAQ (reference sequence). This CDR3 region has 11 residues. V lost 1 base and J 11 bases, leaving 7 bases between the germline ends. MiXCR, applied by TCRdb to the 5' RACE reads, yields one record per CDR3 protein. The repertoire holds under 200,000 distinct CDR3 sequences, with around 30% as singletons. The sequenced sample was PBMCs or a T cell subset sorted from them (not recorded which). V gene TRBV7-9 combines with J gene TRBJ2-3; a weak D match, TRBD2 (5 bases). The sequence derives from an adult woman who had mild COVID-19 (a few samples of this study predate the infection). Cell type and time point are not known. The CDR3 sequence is CASSLDEGQYF. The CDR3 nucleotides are TGTGCCAGCAGCTTAGATGAGGGGCAGTATTTT.